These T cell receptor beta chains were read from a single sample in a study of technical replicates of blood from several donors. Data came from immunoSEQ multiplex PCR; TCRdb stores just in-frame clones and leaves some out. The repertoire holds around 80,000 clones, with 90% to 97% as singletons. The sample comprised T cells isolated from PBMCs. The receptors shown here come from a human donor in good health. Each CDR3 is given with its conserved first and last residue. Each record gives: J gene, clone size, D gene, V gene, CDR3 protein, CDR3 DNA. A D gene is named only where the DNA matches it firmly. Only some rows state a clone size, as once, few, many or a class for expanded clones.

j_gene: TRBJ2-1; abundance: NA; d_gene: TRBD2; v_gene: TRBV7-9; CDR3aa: CASSPLTSEAYNEQFF; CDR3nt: TGTGCCAGCAGCCCCTTAACTAGCGAAGCCTACAATGAGCAGTTCTTC
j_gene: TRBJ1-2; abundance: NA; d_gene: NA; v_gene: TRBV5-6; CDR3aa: CATRINRAANYGYTF; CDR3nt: TGTGCCACCAGAATCAACAGGGCCGCTAACTATGGCTACACCTTC
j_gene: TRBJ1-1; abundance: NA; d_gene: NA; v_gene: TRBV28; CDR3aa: CASSLLLGGTEAFF; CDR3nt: TGTGCCAGCAGTTTACTTTTAGGGGGCACTGAAGCTTTCTTT
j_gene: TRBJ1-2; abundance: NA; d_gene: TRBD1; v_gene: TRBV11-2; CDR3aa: CASSTHRGTYGYTF; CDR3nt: TGTGCCAGCAGCACCCACAGGGGAACCTATGGCTACACCTTC
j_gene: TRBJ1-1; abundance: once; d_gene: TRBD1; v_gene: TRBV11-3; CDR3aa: CASSLDRAGGTEAFF; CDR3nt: TGTGCCAGCAGCTTAGATAGGGCAGGGGGGACTGAAGCTTTCTTT
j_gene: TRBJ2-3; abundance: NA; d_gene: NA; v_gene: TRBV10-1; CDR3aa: CASSHSTDTQYF; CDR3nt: TGCGCCAGCAGCCATAGCACAGATACGCAGTATTTT
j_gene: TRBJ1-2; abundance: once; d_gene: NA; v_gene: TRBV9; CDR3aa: CASSVGSSARVGYGYTF; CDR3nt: TGTGCCAGCAGCGTAGGATCTAGCGCCAGGGTCGGCTATGGCTACACCTTC
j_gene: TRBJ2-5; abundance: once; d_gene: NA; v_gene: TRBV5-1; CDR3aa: CASSADTQETQYF; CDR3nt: TGCGCCAGCAGCGCTGACACTCAAGAGACCCAGTACTTC
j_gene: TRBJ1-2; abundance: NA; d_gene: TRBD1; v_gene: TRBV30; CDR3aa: CAWSVLVTGGNYGYTF; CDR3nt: TGTGCCTGGAGTGTACTCGTCACAGGGGGCAACTATGGCTACACCTTC
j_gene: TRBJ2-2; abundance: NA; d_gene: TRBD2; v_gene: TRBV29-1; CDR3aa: CSVEGEGTGELFF; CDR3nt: TGCAGCGTTGAAGGGGAGGGCACCGGGGAGCTGTTTTTT
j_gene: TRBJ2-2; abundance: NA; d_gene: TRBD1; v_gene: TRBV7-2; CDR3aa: CASSLTAGTGAAFAGELFF; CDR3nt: TGTGCCAGCAGCTTAACAGCCGGGACAGGGGCGGCTTTCGCCGGGGAGCTGTTTTTT
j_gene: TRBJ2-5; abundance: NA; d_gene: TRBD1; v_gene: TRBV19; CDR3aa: CASSRQGVQETQYF; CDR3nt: TGTGCCAGTAGCCGACAGGGGGTACAAGAGACCCAGTACTTC
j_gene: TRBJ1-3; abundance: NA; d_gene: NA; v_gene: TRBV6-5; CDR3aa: CASSRQIYGNTIYF; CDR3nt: TGTGCCAGCAGCCGACAGATCTATGGAAACACCATATATTTT
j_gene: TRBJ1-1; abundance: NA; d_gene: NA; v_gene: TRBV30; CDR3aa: CAWSRYRDTEAFF; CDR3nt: TGTGCCTGGAGCAGATACAGGGACACTGAAGCTTTCTTT
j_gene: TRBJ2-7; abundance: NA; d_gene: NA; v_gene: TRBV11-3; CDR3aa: CASSPSSVYEQYF; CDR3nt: TGTGCCAGCAGCCCCTCGTCGGTCTACGAGCAGTACTTC
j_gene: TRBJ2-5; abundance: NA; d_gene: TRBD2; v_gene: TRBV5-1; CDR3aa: CASSQAGQETQYF; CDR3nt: TGCGCCAGCAGCCAAGCGGGACAAGAGACCCAGTACTTC
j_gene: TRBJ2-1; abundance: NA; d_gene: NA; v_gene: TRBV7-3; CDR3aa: CASSIAAQGNEQFF; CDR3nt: TGTGCCAGCAGCATAGCCGCTCAGGGAAATGAGCAGTTCTTC
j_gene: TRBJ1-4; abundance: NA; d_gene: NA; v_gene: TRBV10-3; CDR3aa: CAISEPRNEKLFF; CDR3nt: TGTGCCATCAGTGAACCCAGAAATGAAAAACTGTTTTTT
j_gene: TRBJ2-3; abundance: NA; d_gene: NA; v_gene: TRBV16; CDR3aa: CASSNRAQSGDTQYF; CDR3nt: TGTGCCAGCAGCAACCGGGCCCAGAGCGGAGATACGCAGTATTTT
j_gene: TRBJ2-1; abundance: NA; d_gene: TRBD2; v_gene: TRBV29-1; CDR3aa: CSTWTSGIQSSYNEQFF; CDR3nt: TGCAGCACTTGGACTAGCGGCATTCAGAGCTCCTACAATGAGCAGTTCTTC
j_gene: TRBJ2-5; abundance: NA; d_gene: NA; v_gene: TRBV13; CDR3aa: CASRALETQYF; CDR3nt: TGTGCCAGCAGAGCTCTGGAGACCCAGTACTTC
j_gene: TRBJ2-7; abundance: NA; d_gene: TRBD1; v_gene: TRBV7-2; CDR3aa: CASSAGTGSYEQYF; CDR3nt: TGTGCCAGCAGTGCCGGGACAGGATCCTACGAGCAGTACTTC
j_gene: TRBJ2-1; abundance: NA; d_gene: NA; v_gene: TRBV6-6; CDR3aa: CASSYPLNEQFF; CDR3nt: TGTGCCAGCAGTTACCCACTCAATGAGCAGTTCTTC
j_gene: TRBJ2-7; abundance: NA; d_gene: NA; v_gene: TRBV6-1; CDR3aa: CASSDFRGSSYEQYF; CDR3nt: TGTGCCAGCAGTGACTTCAGGGGAAGCTCCTACGAGCAGTACTTC